Shown below are 20 T cell receptor beta chains from a single sample sequenced in a study of shared clonotypes between healthy human individuals. The assay was immunoSEQ multiplex PCR, and TCRdb's table has in-frame clones only and misses some. The table records just over 2,000,000 clones, roughly 94% of them present only once. CD45RO negativity and positive selection for CCR7 defined naive CD8 cells, a population that excluded terminally differentiated effector memory CD45RA+ cells. Sequenced input: naive CD8+ T cells sorted from blood. The receptor source for this set is a man aged 18 to 29 in good health.

The chain links TRBV6-8 to TRBJ2-2; D not certain. V lost 6 bases and J lost 5, with 19 bases in between. CDR1 and CDR2 (germline): MNHGY, SAAAGT. The CDR3 is made up of 16 amino acids. The CDR3 spells CASRSLRAPRTGELFF. The CDR3 nucleotides are TGTGCCAGCAGAAGCCTAAGGGCCCCGAGAACCGGGGAGCTGTTTTTT.

V usage is TRBV7-9 and J usage is TRBJ2-7; tentatively, D is TRBD1 or TRBD2 (5 bases each). The CDR3 extends over 17 amino acids. V was pared by 4 bases and J by 2 bases, with 21 bases between. Germline V gene data show CDR1 as SEHNR and CDR2 as FQNEAQ (reference sequence). The CDR3 sequence is CASSSLAEGTDAYEQYF. In nucleotides, the CDR3 is TGTGCCAGCAGCTCCCTGGCTGAGGGGACGGATGCCTACGAGCAGTACTTC.

CDR3 in DNA: TGTGCCAGCAGCTATATGACAGGATTGGGAAACACCATATATTTT. Translation: CASSYMTGLGNTIYF. The chain uses TRBV7-9 and TRBJ1-3; TRBD1 is a possible D gene (6 bases). Germline lookup yields CDR1 SEHNR and CDR2 FQNEAQ (reference sequence). V was trimmed by 4 bases and J by 4 bases, leaving 14 bases between them. This CDR3 contains 15 residues.

The rearrangement links TRBV30 to TRBJ2-7; D is perhaps TRBD2 (6 bases). Trimming took off 5 bases at V and 3 bases at J, with 11 bases between the two ends. Germline V gives CDR1 GTSNPN, CDR2 SVGIG (reference sequence). This CDR3 spans 12 amino acids. CDR3 protein: CAWAGLSYEQYF. The CDR3 DNA follows: TGTGCCTGGGCGGGACTGAGCTACGAGCAGTACTTC.

Turning to this clone: Within the sample, other DNA sequences also encode this same CDR3. The gene calls are TRBV5-4 and TRBJ2-7; TRBD1 matches 7 bases. The CDR3 runs to 15 residues. The V gene's germline CDR1 is SGHNT and CDR2 YYREEE (reference sequence). The junction had 5 bases not matched to a gene; V was cut back by 0 bases and J by 2 bases. CDR3 loop: CASSLGQGSTYEQYF. The DNA of the CDR3 is TGTGCCAGCAGCTTGGGACAGGGTTCCACCTACGAGCAGTACTTC.

The genes are TRBV28 and TRBJ2-1; possibly TRBD1 or TRBD2 for D (5 bases each). The CDR3 length is 15 residues. CDR1 and CDR2 (germline): MDHEN, SYDVKM. With 7 bases removed from V and 4 bases from J, the gap between germline ends came to 17 bases. The DNA of the CDR3 is TGTGCCAGCAAGCCGGGACCCTCGGCGTACAATGAGCAGTTCTTC. Translating gives CASKPGPSAYNEQFF. Full variable domain (remainder filled in from reference TRBV28 and TRBJ2-1): DVKVTQSSRYLVKRTGEKVFLECVQDMDHENMFWYRQDPGLGLRLIYFSYDVKMKEKGDIPEGYSVSREKKERFSLILESASTNQTSMYLCASKPGPSAYNEQFFGPGTRLTVL.

The chain carries TRBV2 and TRBJ2-5; tentatively, D is TRBD1 or TRBD2 (5 bases each). Per germline, CDR1 SNHLY and CDR2 FYNNEI. Trimming stripped 1 base from V and 4 bases from J, with 13 bases between. This CDR3 has 15 amino acids. The CDR3 region has the DNA TGTGCCAGCAGTGAAGTAGGGGAGAACGCAGAGACCCAGTACTTC. Translating gives CASSEVGENAETQYF.

The chain joins TRBV7-9 to TRBJ2-1, with TRBD2 as a possible D gene (6 bases). V lost 1 base and J 7 bases, leaving 11 bases between the germline ends. The CDR3 loop spans 14 amino acids. Germline assignment: CDR1 SEHNR and CDR2 FQNEAQ (reference sequence). The CDR3 region is CASSLGGAGNEQFF. The DNA of the CDR3 is TGTGCCAGCAGCTTAGGCGGGGCTGGTAATGAGCAGTTCTTC. Together with reference TRBV7-9 and TRBJ2-1, the CDR3 gives the full variable domain: DTGVSQNPRHKITKRGQNVTFRCDPISEHNRLYWYRQTLGQGPEFLTYFQNEAQLEKSRLLSDRFSAERPKGSFSTLEIQRTEQGDSAMYLCASSLGGAGNEQFFGPGTRLTVL.

The CDR3 is CASRVGWNQGVSTDTQYF. The CDR3 DNA follows: TGTGCCAGCAGAGTGGGATGGAATCAGGGGGTCTCCACAGATACGCAGTATTTT. The chain joins TRBV28 to TRBJ2-3, with 7 bases that match TRBD1. The germline V gene encodes CDR1 MDHEN and CDR2 SYDVKM. Unmatched junction bases numbered 17, after V lost 6 bases and J lost 2 bases. The CDR3 spans 18 residues.

In the case of this clone: The sample holds other DNA sequences that translate to the same CDR3. J is TRBJ2-1 and V is TRBV7-9, with D unclear. Per germline, CDR1 SEHNR and CDR2 FQNEAQ (reference sequence). V was trimmed by 5 bases and J by 1 base, leaving 3 bases between them. CDR3 size: 12 residues. This chain's CDR3 is CASSRSYNEQFF. The CDR3 bases are TGTGCCAGCAGCCGATCCTACAATGAGCAGTTCTTC. Drawing the rest from reference TRBV7-9 and TRBJ2-1, the complete variable domain is DTGVSQNPRHKITKRGQNVTFRCDPISEHNRLYWYRQTLGQGPEFLTYFQNEAQLEKSRLLSDRFSAERPKGSFSTLEIQRTEQGDSAMYLCASSRSYNEQFFGPGTRLTVL.

The V gene is TRBV5-4, the J gene TRBJ1-2; no reliable D call. CDR1 and CDR2 from the germline V gene are SGHNT and YYREEE (reference sequence). The ends were cut back, 0 bases at V and 3 bases at J, with 12 bases in the middle. The CDR3 contains 15 residues. The CDR3 spells CASSLGLSRDYGYTF. The CDR3 DNA reads as TGTGCCAGCAGCTTGGGCCTCTCCCGGGACTATGGCTACACCTTC.

This clone is a singleton in its sample. CDR3: CASSPIQSLAYEQYF. In nucleotides, the CDR3 is TGTGCCAGCAGTCCCATACAGAGCCTCGCCTACGAGCAGTACTTC. The chain uses TRBV6-5 and TRBJ2-7; D not certain. Germline V gene lookup returns CDR1 MNHEY and CDR2 SVGAGI. Trimming cost V 5 bases and J 2 bases, with 16 bases left between them. The CDR3 totals 15 residues.

This chain links TRBV15 with TRBJ2-7, with D possibly matching TRBD2 (6 bases). The length of the CDR3 is 15 residues. The V and J ends lost 1 base and 2 bases respectively, with 12 bases between them. Germline V lookup: CDR1 LNHNV, CDR2 YYDKDF (reference sequence). The CDR3 sequence: CATSRASGLTYEQYF. In nucleotides, the CDR3 is TGTGCCACCAGCAGAGCCAGCGGGCTTACCTACGAGCAGTACTTC.

This clone was detected only once. The rearrangement links TRBV5-4 to TRBJ2-1, with D possibly matching TRBD2 (6 bases). The CDR3 loop spans 14 amino acids. V lost 6 bases, J lost 6 bases, and 16 bases lay in between. Germline assignment: CDR1 SGHNT and CDR2 YYREEE (reference sequence). The CDR3 reads CASTSGERVNEQFF. Here the CDR3 DNA reads TGTGCCAGCACCTCGGGGGAGCGCGTCAATGAGCAGTTCTTC.

V is TRBV5-1 and J is TRBJ2-1, with 11 bases that match TRBD2. The germline CDR1 and CDR2 sequences are SGHRS and YFSETQ. This CDR3 contains 18 residues. After removal of 5 bases from V and 4 bases from J, the junction contained 14 bases not matched to a gene. CDR3 sequence: CASSGTRGSGRVYNEQFF. The CDR3 DNA follows: TGCGCCAGCAGTGGTACCAGGGGTAGCGGGAGGGTTTACAATGAGCAGTTCTTC.

To note about this clone: The sample contains more than one DNA sequence encoding this CDR3. This chain connects TRBV28 to TRBJ2-3, with D perhaps given as TRBD1 or TRBD2 (6 bases each). The ends were cut back, 2 bases at V and 1 base at J, with 7 bases in the middle. Germline assignment: CDR1 MDHEN and CDR2 SYDVKM. The CDR3 loop spans 14 amino acids. The CDR3 bases are TGTGCCAGCAGTTTAAGGGGGGGCACAGATACGCAGTATTTT. As protein: CASSLRGGTDTQYF.

As DNA, the CDR3 is TGTGCCAGCAGCTTACCGGCCTCAGGGAATGAGCAGTTCTTC. Translated: CASSLPASGNEQFF. The chain combines TRBV7-9 with TRBJ2-1, with D possibly TRBD1 on 5 matching bases. The germline V and J ends were trimmed by 2 bases and 7 bases, with 12 bases remaining between them. Germline V gene sequence: CDR1 SEHNR, CDR2 FQNEAQ (reference sequence). The CDR3 contains 14 residues. Filled out from reference TRBV7-9 and TRBJ2-1, the complete variable domain reads DTGVSQNPRHKITKRGQNVTFRCDPISEHNRLYWYRQTLGQGPEFLTYFQNEAQLEKSRLLSDRFSAERPKGSFSTLEIQRTEQGDSAMYLCASSLPASGNEQFFGPGTRLTVL.

About this clone itself: Other DNA sequences from this sample encode an identical CDR3 as well. CDR3 sequence: CASSPRDSYEQYF. The CDR3 DNA sequence: TGCGCCAGCAGCCCGCGGGACAGCTACGAGCAGTACTTC. This chain connects TRBV4-1 to TRBJ2-7; D possibly corresponds to TRBD1 (7 bases). Trimming cost V 4 bases and J 3 bases, with 10 bases left between them. The CDR3 totals 13 residues. The germline V gene has CDR1 MGHRA and CDR2 YSYEKL.

The gene calls are TRBV9 and TRBJ2-7, with D unresolved. This CDR3 has 14 amino acids. V was clipped by 4 bases and J by 1 base, with 12 bases between them. The germline V gene encodes CDR1 SGDLS and CDR2 YYNGEE. Here the CDR3 reads CASSPPRKSYEQYF. In DNA, the CDR3 is TGTGCCAGCAGCCCTCCTAGAAAATCCTACGAGCAGTACTTC.

V is TRBV2 and J is TRBJ2-3; D may be TRBD2 (5 bases). CDR3 length: 14 amino acids. Per germline, CDR1 SNHLY and CDR2 FYNNEI. Trimming shortened V by 7 bases and J by 0 bases, and 11 bases separated the two germline ends. CDR3 protein: CASTLALSTDTQYF. In DNA, the CDR3 is TGTGCCAGCACTTTAGCGCTAAGCACAGATACGCAGTATTTT.